In this sample, the clone carrying this T cell receptor beta chain turned up a few times. The antigen remains undetermined. Isolating PBMCs gave at least 7 million of these cells per sample. A second PCR, run for about 7 to 11 cycles, used a sample-barcoded 5' primer plus a J-beta primer mix. TCRdb processed the 5' RACE reads anew with MiXCR; each CDR3 protein has one entry. The data show approximately 800,000 distinct CDR3 sequences, about 37% seen once. The record originates from a study of blood T cells in healthy people across ages. Trimming stripped 4 bases from V and 2 bases from J, with 11 bases between. The CDR3 has 14 residues. The germline gives CDR1 MNHEY, CDR2 SVGEGT. Study-wide findings and caveats: Per million T cells, the diversity of TCR beta decreased roughly linearly as age advanced. Donor CMV status was unknown, possibly confounding expanded clonotype changes. Any conclusive comparison of naive versus antigen-experienced cells was prevented by using unsorted PBMCs.

The sequenced sample was blood. This receptor was taken from a man aged 18 to 29 in good health. The chain couples TRBV6-2 or TRBV6-3 to TRBJ1-2; tentatively, D is TRBD1 (6 bases). In DNA, the CDR3 is TGTGCCAGCAGTTCTCCTCAGGGGAACTATGGCTACACCTTC. Protein: CASSSPQGNYGYTF.